This T cell receptor (beta chain) comes out of a study of blood T cell repertoires in COVID-19. Background on the study: Samples of COVID-19 (acute and convalescent) were obtained from the United States, Italy and Spain. The cDNA or gDNA used as material had been derived from T cells, B-cell-depleted T cells, or PBMCs.

The CDR3 covers 16 residues. Germline V gene sequence: CDR1 MGHRA, CDR2 YSYEKL. Losses at the gene ends were 0 bases for V and 2 bases for J; bases not matched to a gene: 6. Some clones are missing from TCRdb's copy, which holds only in-frame ones; the method was immunoSEQ multiplex PCR. Of 300,000 to 450,000 clones listed, roughly 85% are singletons. The sequencing input was peripheral blood. The V and J genes are TRBV4-1 and TRBJ2-7; 8 bases agree with TRBD2. The clonotype comes from a woman younger than 30 with acute or convalescent COVID-19. The CDR3 coding sequence is TGCGCCAGCAGCCAAGATAGGACGGGGGGGACCTACGAGCAGTACTTC. Its protein is CASSQDRTGGTYEQYF.